This is a list of T cell receptor beta chains from one sample in a study of neoadjuvant anti-PD-1 for oral cavity cancer. Profiling relied on immunoSEQ multiplex PCR, and the TCRdb table lists in-frame clones only, not all of them. This sample yields about 14,000 clones, of which approximately 70% are seen a single time; roughly 3% belongs to the top ten. The specimen comprised PBMCs, sampled before nivolumab (anti-PD-1) treatment. These receptors originate from a person aged 35 to 85 with oral cavity squamous cell carcinoma. Each CDR3 is given with its conserved first and last residue. A D gene is named only where the DNA matches it firmly. Size is stated for part of the rows, as once, few or many counts, or as a class when the clone is expanded.

size: -; V: TRBV2; J: TRBJ2-1; D: -; DNA: TGTGCCAGCAATAGGGTTGGGACTGAGCAGTTCTTC; CDR3: CASNRVGTEQFF
size: -; V: TRBV5-1; J: TRBJ1-1; D: TRBD1; DNA: TGCGCCAGCAGGACAGGGTCGAACACTGAAGCTTTCTTT; CDR3: CASRTGSNTEAFF
size: -; V: TRBV7-3; J: TRBJ1-1; D: -; DNA: TGTGCCAGCAGCTCAACAGGGTTCGACACTGAAGCTTTCTTT; CDR3: CASSSTGFDTEAFF
size: -; V: TRBV11-2; J: TRBJ1-2; D: -; DNA: TGTGCCAGCAGCTCGGGGGTCTCCGGCTACACCTTC; CDR3: CASSSGVSGYTF
size: few; V: TRBV6-6; J: TRBJ1-6; D: -; DNA: TGTGCCAGCAGTTACCCCGAGGGAAATTCACCCCTCCACTTT; CDR3: CASSYPEGNSPLHF
size: -; V: TRBV6-5; J: TRBJ1-3; D: TRBD1; DNA: TGTGCCAGCAGTTCGGGGACAGTAAGCAACACCATATATTTT; CDR3: CASSSGTVSNTIYF
size: -; V: TRBV19; J: TRBJ2-7; D: -; DNA: TGTGCCAGTAGTAATCCGTCAGGGCTAAACTACGAGCAGTACTTC; CDR3: CASSNPSGLNYEQYF
size: once; V: TRBV6-4; J: TRBJ2-1; D: -; DNA: TGTGCCAGCAGTGAATACCCAGGGGGGAAGTACAATGAGCAGTTCTTC; CDR3: CASSEYPGGKYNEQFF
size: -; V: TRBV28; J: TRBJ1-1; D: -; DNA: TGTGCCAGCAGTTCCCAACCCTACACTGAAGCTTTCTTT; CDR3: CASSSQPYTEAFF
size: few; V: TRBV18; J: TRBJ1-3; D: -; DNA: TGTGCCAGCTCACCAGAGGGGAGGCCTGGAAACACCATATATTTT; CDR3: CASSPEGRPGNTIYF
size: -; V: TRBV11-1; J: TRBJ1-6; D: -; DNA: TGTGCCAGCAGCTTAGCGAAGTCATACTCTAATTCACCCCTCCACTTT; CDR3: CASSLAKSYSNSPLHF
size: once; V: TRBV30; J: TRBJ2-3; D: -; DNA: TGTGCCTGGAGCCGCGGAACAGATACGCAGTATTTT; CDR3: CAWSRGTDTQYF
size: -; V: TRBV19; J: TRBJ1-5; D: TRBD1; DNA: TGTGCCAGTAGTAGCCAGGGGGTTGGTAGCAATCAGCCCCAGCATTTT; CDR3: CASSSQGVGSNQPQHF
size: once; V: TRBV5-1; J: TRBJ1-1; D: -; DNA: TGCGCCAGCAGCTTGGATACAGGGCTAGGGGTAACTGAAGCTTTCTTT; CDR3: CASSLDTGLGVTEAFF
size: few; V: TRBV7-8; J: TRBJ1-5; D: -; DNA: TGTGCCAGCAGCCCGTTCCCGGGAGAAAATCAGCCCCAGCATTTT; CDR3: CASSPFPGENQPQHF
size: few; V: TRBV6-1; J: TRBJ1-5; D: -; DNA: TGTGCCAGCAGTGAAGTCGGGGTTCAGCCCCAGCATTTT; CDR3: CASSEVGVQPQHF
size: few; V: TRBV4-1; J: TRBJ1-2; D: -; DNA: TGCGCCAGCAGCCAAGACGGCGCATCCTCGGGCTACACCTTC; CDR3: CASSQDGASSGYTF
size: -; V: TRBV2; J: TRBJ2-2; D: TRBD2; DNA: TGTGCCAGCAGTGCCAGCGGGGGGGTTTGGGAGCTGTTTTTT; CDR3: CASSASGGVWELFF
size: -; V: TRBV15; J: TRBJ1-5; D: -; DNA: TGTGCCACCAGCAGAGATTTTTGGAGGGGCCCCAATCAGCCCCAGCATTTT; CDR3: CATSRDFWRGPNQPQHF
size: -; V: TRBV16; J: TRBJ1-5; D: -; DNA: TGTGCCAGCAGCCAATCGTCAGGGCGCAATCAGCCCCAGCATTTT; CDR3: CASSQSSGRNQPQHF
size: -; V: TRBV29-1; J: TRBJ1-1; D: -; DNA: TGCAGCGTTATGTCTGGGGTGGCTGAAGCTTTCTTT; CDR3: CSVMSGVAEAFF
size: -; V: TRBV6-6; J: TRBJ2-7; D: -; DNA: TGTGCCAGCAGCCGAGGACGCAGCTCCTACGAGCAGTACTTC; CDR3: CASSRGRSSYEQYF
size: -; V: TRBV6-1; J: TRBJ2-3; D: TRBD2; DNA: TGTGCCAGCAGTGAAGGACTAGCGGGGGGCCCCTCTAGCACAGATACGCAGTATTTT; CDR3: CASSEGLAGGPSSTDTQYF
size: -; V: TRBV6-4; J: TRBJ2-7; D: -; DNA: TGTGCCAGCAGTGACCCGGGCCCCTTTAAGGGCGAGCAGTACTTC; CDR3: CASSDPGPFKGEQYF
size: -; V: TRBV19; J: TRBJ1-5; D: -; DNA: TGTGCCACCAGAGACAGGTGGGATCAGCCCCAGCATTTT; CDR3: CATRDRWDQPQHF
size: -; V: TRBV7-8; J: TRBJ2-7; D: -; DNA: TGTGCCAGCAGCTTAGGGCTGAGCTCCTACGAGCAGTACTTC; CDR3: CASSLGLSSYEQYF
size: -; V: TRBV2; J: TRBJ2-2; D: -; DNA: TGTGCCAGGGGGGAAGACACGAACACCGGGGAGCTGTTTTTT; CDR3: CARGEDTNTGELFF
size: -; V: TRBV5-1; J: TRBJ2-6; D: -; DNA: TGCGCCAGCGCCCTGGGGCCGAGCAACTCTGGGGCCAACGTCCTGACTTTC; CDR3: CASALGPSNSGANVLTF
size: -; V: TRBV7-3; J: TRBJ2-3; D: -; DNA: TGTGCCAGCAGCCCCGACTATATCACAGATACGCAGTATTTT; CDR3: CASSPDYITDTQYF